The 18 T cell receptor beta chains in this list originate from one sample, sequenced in a study of cytomegalovirus exposure and HLA in healthy donors. The PCR ran on 60 Vbeta and 13 Jbeta primers. Method: immunoSEQ multiplex PCR; TCRdb's copy keeps in-frame clones and lacks some. The data contain about 150,000 clones, 84% of them seen just once; the ten biggest clones take up less than 2.5%. Sequenced input: PBMCs. The receptors come from a boy aged 2 to 10 in good health and CMV-seronegative.

The J gene is TRBJ2-1, the V gene TRBV5-1; D is possibly TRBD2 (7 bases). V was pared by 2 bases and J by 5 bases, with 11 bases between. The CDR3 has 14 amino acids. Germline CDR1 and CDR2: SGHRS and YFSETQ. The CDR3 is CASSLGGAHNEQFF. For the CDR3, the DNA is TGCGCCAGCAGCTTAGGGGGGGCGCACAATGAGCAGTTCTTC. The whole variable domain, filled in from reference TRBV5-1 and TRBJ2-1, reads KAGVTQTPRYLIKTRGQQVTLSCSPISGHRSVSWYQQTPGQGLQFLFEYFSETQRNKGNFPGRFSGRQFSNSRSEMNVSTLELGDSALYLCASSLGGAHNEQFFGPGTRLTVL.

The rearrangement uses TRBV19 and TRBJ2-7, with 13 bases aligning to TRBD2. The CDR3 has 18 amino acids. CDR1 is LNHDA and CDR2 is SQIVND in the germline V gene (reference sequence). Losses at the gene ends were 8 bases for V and 2 bases for J; bases not matched to a gene: 15. Here the CDR3 reads CASGPRGTSGIKTYEQYF. The CDR3 region has the DNA TGTGCCAGTGGGCCTCGAGGGACTAGCGGGATTAAAACCTACGAGCAGTACTTC.

The chain employs TRBV5-5 and TRBJ2-7, with D possibly matching TRBD1 (6 bases). Trimming left V 3 bases short and J 2 bases short, with 12 bases between. Germline V gene sequence: CDR1 SGHKS, CDR2 YYEKEE (reference sequence). This CDR3 is built from 14 residues. CDR3 nucleotides: TGTGCCAGCAGCTCCAGGACAGTCCCCTACGAGCAGTACTTC. As protein: CASSSRTVPYEQYF.

The chain uses TRBV4-1 and TRBJ2-5; TRBD2 agrees at 8 bases. The DNA matches TRBJ2-7 better at its end, which makes the J call doubtful. CDR3 length: 17 amino acids. Germline assignment: CDR1 MGHRA and CDR2 YSYEKL. In nucleotides, the CDR3 is TGCGCCAGCAGCCAACCATTCACCGAGCGGGGGCCCTACGAGCAGTACTTC. Its translation is CASSQPFTERGPYEQYF.

The genes are TRBV11-3 and TRBJ2-3, with D maybe TRBD2 (5 bases). The V end lost 5 bases, the J end lost 3 bases, and 12 bases lay between the germline ends. The germline gives CDR1 SGHNT, CDR2 YENEEA. The CDR3 runs to 14 residues. The CDR3 is CASSQGRATDTQYF. For the CDR3, the DNA is TGTGCCAGCAGCCAAGGGCGGGCTACAGATACGCAGTATTTT.

Regarding this clone: One end of the junction fails to match germline, which may point to a read error. This CDR3 reads CASRGGTQGLGFF. The CDR3 region has the DNA TGTGCCAGCAGGGGCGGGACCCAGGGACTCGGGTTCTTC. This chain uses TRBV28 with TRBJ2-7, with D possibly matching TRBD2 (6 bases). This CDR3 region has 13 residues. Germline V lookup: CDR1 MDHEN, CDR2 SYDVKM.

The V and J genes are TRBV5-1 and TRBJ2-3; TRBD2 matches at 7 bases. Trimming at V came to 3 bases and at J to 6 bases, leaving 10 bases not matched to a gene. The CDR3 sequence is 15 residues long. Per germline, CDR1 SGHRS and CDR2 YFSETQ. CDR3 protein: CASSSAGTEWDTQYF. Written as DNA, the CDR3 is TGCGCCAGCAGCTCAGCGGGGACGGAGTGGGATACGCAGTATTTT.

This CDR3 is CASSWRGTGSASGYTF. Written as DNA, the CDR3 is TGTGCCAGCAGCTGGAGAGGTACCGGGTCCGCCAGTGGCTACACCTTC. The chain carries TRBV5-4 and TRBJ1-2; D ambiguous. The germline V and J ends were trimmed by 3 bases and 7 bases, with 22 bases remaining between them. Germline-derived CDR1 and CDR2 are SGHNT and YYREEE (reference sequence). CDR3 size: 16 residues.

The V call is TRBV6-4, the J call TRBJ2-1; 9 positions match TRBD2. This CDR3 region has 15 residues. Germline CDR1 reads MRHNA; CDR2 reads SNTAGT. V was pared by 6 bases and J by 5 bases, with 8 bases of the junction left unmatched. In DNA, the CDR3 is TGTGCCAGCAGCAGTAGGCTAGCGGGGAACAATGAGCAGTTCTTC. Translation gives CASSSRLAGNNEQFF.

This clone was detected only a few times. The chain joins TRBV30 to TRBJ1-1, with D maybe TRBD1 (5 bases). Trimming stripped 3 bases from V and 6 bases from J, with 11 bases between. CDR1 and CDR2 (germline): GTSNPN, SVGIG (reference sequence). The CDR3 has 12 residues. The CDR3 DNA follows: TGTGCCTGGAGGGGACTTAGGCCTGAAGCTTTCTTT. Residues: CAWRGLRPEAFF. The variable domain in full, with the rest retrieved from reference TRBV30 and TRBJ1-1, is SQTIHQWPATLVQPVGSPLSLECTVEGTSNPNLYWYRQAAGRGLQLLFYSVGIGQISSEVPQNLSASRPQDRQFILSSKKLLLSDSGFYLCAWRGLRPEAFFGQGTRLTVV.

The gene calls are TRBV7-2 and TRBJ1-4; D gene ambiguous. The V gene's germline CDR1 is SGHTA and CDR2 FQGNSA. There are 15 residues in the CDR3. The germline V and J ends were trimmed by 1 base and 1 base, with 7 bases remaining between them. The CDR3 DNA is TGTGCCAGCAGCTTAGGAGGGAGAACTAATGAAAAACTGTTTTTT. It specifies CASSLGGRTNEKLFF.

This clone was detected once. The chain links TRBV25-1 to TRBJ2-7; 10 bases match TRBD1. Unmatched junction bases numbered 12, after V lost 4 bases and J lost 3 bases. This CDR3 region has 17 residues. Germline CDR1 is MGHDK and CDR2 is SYGVNS. CDR3 in DNA: TGTGCCAGCAGTGGGTCGGGTGGGGACAGGGGTCACTACGAGCAGTACTTC. Translation: CASSGSGGDRGHYEQYF.

In this sample, this clone turned up once. The rearrangement links TRBV4-1 to TRBJ2-4; TRBD1 matches at 8 bases. Germline CDR1 is MGHRA and CDR2 is YSYEKL. Germline trimming cut 3 bases from V and 7 bases from J; bases unmatched to any gene: 11. CDR3 length: 16 residues. The CDR3 region has the DNA TGCGCCAGCAGCCAGCCACAGGGGGATAGGTTGAACATTCAGTACTTC. It is translated as CASSQPQGDRLNIQYF.

The V call is TRBV2, the J call TRBJ2-1; D gene ambiguous. Germline V CDR1 and CDR2: SNHLY, FYNNEI. V lost 6 bases and J lost 8, with 11 bases in between. The CDR3 totals 12 residues. The CDR3 nucleotides read TGTGCCAGCAGGCCCCGGGTTTATGAGCAGTTCTTC. Translated, it gives CASRPRVYEQFF.

The genes are TRBV28 and TRBJ2-1; the match to TRBD1 covers 7 bases. The V segment lost 5 bases and the J segment 6 bases; nucleotides outside the gene matches: 7. From germline, CDR1 is MDHEN and CDR2 SYDVKM. The CDR3 sequence is 14 residues long. CDR3 in amino acids: CASSAGTVGNEQFF. As DNA, the CDR3 is TGTGCCAGCAGTGCCGGGACAGTAGGCAATGAGCAGTTCTTC.

The chain is built from TRBV4-3 and TRBJ1-1; D is perhaps TRBD1 (5 bases). This CDR3 has 15 residues. CDR1 and CDR2 from the germline V gene are LGHNA and YSLEER. Deletions cut 5 bases from V and 2 bases from J, with 15 bases between. This CDR3 is CASSYKGAPNTEAFF. CDR3 bases: TGCGCCAGCAGCTACAAAGGGGCTCCAAACACTGAAGCTTTCTTT.

The chain links TRBV9 to TRBJ1-1; no reliable D call. The CDR3 consists of 15 residues. Trimming shortened V by 0 bases and J by 3 bases, and 12 bases separated the two germline ends. Germline loops: CDR1 SGDLS, CDR2 YYNGEE. The CDR3 DNA follows: TGTGCCAGCAGCGTAGTACCGGACGGGGACACTGAAGCTTTCTTT. This codes for CASSVVPDGDTEAFF.

V usage is TRBV7-9 and J usage is TRBJ1-1; tentatively, D is TRBD1 (6 bases). The V end was cut by 0 bases, the J end by 4 bases, with 12 bases between. The CDR3 covers 15 residues. Germline loops: CDR1 SEHNR, CDR2 FQNEAQ (reference sequence). CDR3 residues: CASSLAVGGGTEAFF. As DNA, the CDR3 is TGTGCCAGCAGCTTAGCGGTGGGAGGGGGCACTGAAGCTTTCTTT. Combining the CDR3 with reference TRBV7-9 and TRBJ1-1 gives the whole variable domain DTGVSQNPRHKITKRGQNVTFRCDPISEHNRLYWYRQTLGQGPEFLTYFQNEAQLEKSRLLSDRFSAERPKGSFSTLEIQRTEQGDSAMYLCASSLAVGGGTEAFFGQGTRLTVV.